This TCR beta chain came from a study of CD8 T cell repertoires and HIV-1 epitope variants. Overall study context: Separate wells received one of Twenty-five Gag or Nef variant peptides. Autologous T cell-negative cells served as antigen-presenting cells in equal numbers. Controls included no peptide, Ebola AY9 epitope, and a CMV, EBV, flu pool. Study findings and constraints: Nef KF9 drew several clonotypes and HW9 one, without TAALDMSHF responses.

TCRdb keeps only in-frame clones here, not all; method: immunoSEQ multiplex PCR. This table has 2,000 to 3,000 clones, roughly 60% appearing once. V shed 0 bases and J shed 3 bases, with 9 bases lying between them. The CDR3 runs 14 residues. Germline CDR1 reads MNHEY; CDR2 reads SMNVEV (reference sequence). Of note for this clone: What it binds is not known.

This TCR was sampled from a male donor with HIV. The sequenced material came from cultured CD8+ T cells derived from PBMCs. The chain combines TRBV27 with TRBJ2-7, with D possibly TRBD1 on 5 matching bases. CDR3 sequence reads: CASSLSGLVYEQYF. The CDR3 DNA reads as TGTGCCAGCAGTTTATCGGGGCTAGTCTACGAGCAGTACTTC.